The 25 T cell receptor beta chains listed next were all sequenced from one sample in a study of T cell responses to AZD1222 COVID-19 vaccine. Sequenced by immunoSEQ multiplex PCR; TCRdb stores in-frame clones only, minus some. The sample has approximately 160,000 clones; 80% to 95% are singletons. Material: peripheral blood, obtained on day 0 of AZD1222 vaccination. The receptors shown here come from an adult in good health.

Concerning this clone itself: One junction end does not reproduce the germline sequence, and a read error may be involved. The CDR3 spells CATSRPPVGPENEQFF. CDR3 nucleotides: TGCGCCACCAGCAGACCTCCCGTCGGGCCCGAGAATGAGCAGTTCTTC. The chain joins TRBV15 to TRBJ2-1; no clear D gene. From germline, CDR1 is LNHNV and CDR2 YYDKDF (reference sequence). CDR3 length: 16 amino acids.

CDR3: CASSYYILGLAGDQSDTQYF. CDR3 in DNA: TGTGCCAGCAGTTATTATATATTGGGACTAGCGGGAGATCAGTCAGATACGCAGTATTTT. This chain joins TRBV6-2 or TRBV6-3 and TRBJ2-3; 14 nucleotides agree with TRBD2. The germline gives CDR1 MNHEY, CDR2 SVGEGT. J lost 4 bases, V lost 3 bases, and 15 bases had no gene match. This CDR3 comprises 20 residues.

The table lists this clone with a few counts. V usage is TRBV24-1 and J usage is TRBJ2-3, with no clear D. Germline loops: CDR1 KGHDR, CDR2 SFDVKD. V lost 0 bases and J lost 4, with 16 bases in between. The CDR3 is 17 residues long. The CDR3 bases are TGTGCCACCAGTGATTTGGCCGGTCCGATGAGGCCAGATACGCAGTATTTT. Translating gives CATSDLAGPMRPDTQYF.

This chain links TRBV20-1 with TRBJ2-7, with 7 positions matching TRBD1. CDR1 DFQATT and CDR2 SNEGSKA come from the germline V gene (reference sequence). The junction had 6 bases not matched to a gene; V was cut back by 7 bases and J by 6 bases. The CDR3 extends over 11 amino acids. CDR3: CSVHRGREQYF. For the CDR3, the DNA is TGCAGTGTCCACAGGGGCCGCGAGCAGTACTTC.

V is TRBV15 and J is TRBJ2-5, with 7 bases that match TRBD2. The CDR3 contains 16 residues. CDR1 is LNHNV and CDR2 is YYDKDF in the germline V gene (reference sequence). The V and J ends lost 0 bases and 3 bases, in that order; junction bases with no gene match: 7. The CDR3 region is CATSRDLLAMKETQYF. The CDR3 DNA follows: TGTGCCACCAGCAGAGACTTACTAGCGATGAAAGAGACCCAGTACTTC.

This chain connects TRBV19 to TRBJ1-5; no reliable D call. Trimming took off 4 bases at V and 4 bases at J, with 8 bases between the two ends. The CDR3 is 13 residues long. Germline lookup yields CDR1 LNHDA and CDR2 SQIVND (reference sequence). In nucleotides, the CDR3 is TGTGCCAGTAGTAAGGATCCGAATCAGCCCCAGCATTTT. It codes for CASSKDPNQPQHF. Full variable domain (remainder filled in from reference TRBV19 and TRBJ1-5): DGGITQSPKYLFRKEGQNVTLSCEQNLNHDAMYWYRQDPGQGLRLIYYSQIVNDFQKGDIAEGYSVSREKKESFPLTVTSAQKNPTAFYLCASSKDPNQPQHFGDGTRLSIL.

The J gene is TRBJ1-4, the V gene TRBV9, with D possibly matching TRBD1 (5 bases). V lost 3 bases and J 12 bases, leaving 18 bases between the germline ends. The CDR3 is 14 residues long. Germline CDR1 SGDLS, CDR2 YYNGEE. In nucleotides, the CDR3 is TGTGCCAGCAGCGACGAGGGGACCGTCGGGGAACTGTTTTTT. Translating gives CASSDEGTVGELFF.

The J gene is TRBJ1-2, the V gene TRBV7-9; D unresolved. CDR1 is SEHNR and CDR2 is FQNEAQ in the germline V gene (reference sequence). V dropped 6 bases and J dropped 2 bases, with 4 bases sitting between them. This CDR3 region has 11 residues. The CDR3 region has the DNA TGTGCCAGCAGGGGGAACTATGGCTACACCTTC. It encodes CASRGNYGYTF.

This chain's CDR3 is CASSEYPPTGINSPLHF. CDR3 nucleotide sequence: TGTGCCAGCAGTGAGTATCCACCGACAGGAATTAATTCACCCCTCCACTTT. The rearrangement joins TRBV6-1 to TRBJ1-6, with D tentatively TRBD1 (6 bases). This CDR3 comprises 17 residues. V lost 3 bases, J lost 6 bases, and 18 bases lay in between. CDR1 and CDR2 (germline): MNHNS, SASEGT.

This clone turned up a few times. The V call is TRBV7-9, the J call TRBJ2-1, with 13 bases matching TRBD2. This CDR3 region has 16 residues. V shed 3 bases and J 4 bases; nucleotides not matched to a gene: 3. Germline V CDR1 and CDR2: SEHNR, FQNEAQ (reference sequence). Here the CDR3 reads CASSFLGLAGYNEQFF. DNA of the CDR3: TGTGCCAGCAGCTTCCTGGGACTAGCGGGATACAATGAGCAGTTCTTC.

The rearrangement joins TRBV4-2 to TRBJ2-3; D might be TRBD2 (5 bases). The CDR3 has 15 residues. The V end lost 0 bases, the J end lost 0 bases, and 7 bases lay between the germline ends. CDR1 and CDR2 (germline): LGHNA, YNFKEQ. For the CDR3, the DNA is TGTGCCAGCAGCCAAGAGGAGGATAGCACAGATACGCAGTATTTT. Translation: CASSQEEDSTDTQYF.

J is TRBJ2-7 and V is TRBV3-1 (or the pseudogene TRBV3-2); 7 positions match TRBD2. This CDR3 has 12 residues. The J segment lost 0 bases and the V segment lost 8 bases, leaving 1 base of the junction unmatched. Germline values: CDR1 LGHDT, CDR2 YNNKEL (reference sequence). CDR3 region: CASGGDSYEQYF. The CDR3, as DNA: TGTGCCAGCGGGGGGGACTCCTACGAGCAGTACTTC.

This clone showed up just once. The chain couples TRBV29-1 to TRBJ1-2; D possibly corresponds to TRBD1 (5 bases). Germline CDR1 is SQVTM and CDR2 is ANQGSEA. V was trimmed by 4 bases and J by 6 bases, leaving 12 bases between them. CDR3 length: 12 amino acids. Written as DNA, the CDR3 is TGCAGCGTTGGGCAGGGTGGAGATGGCTACACCTTC. Encoded protein: CSVGQGGDGYTF.

The V call is TRBV6-4, the J call TRBJ1-1; possible D gene TRBD1, 6 bases. Germline CDR1 MRHNA, CDR2 SNTAGT. CDR3 size: 13 residues. V lost 4 bases and J 3 bases, leaving 9 bases between the germline ends. The CDR3, as DNA: TGTGCCAGCAGTGGTTCAGGGGACACTGAAGCTTTCTTT. As protein: CASSGSGDTEAFF.

The chain carries TRBV9 and TRBJ1-1, with 8 bases aligning to TRBD1. CDR1 and CDR2 from the germline V gene are SGDLS and YYNGEE. The CDR3 sequence is 16 residues long. Germline trimming cut 1 base from V and 3 bases from J; bases unmatched to any gene: 8. DNA of the CDR3: TGTGCCAGCAGCGTAAGCCCAGGGGGCGAGGACACTGAAGCTTTCTTT. It translates to CASSVSPGGEDTEAFF.

This chain joins TRBV27 and TRBJ1-3; no reliable D call. The CDR3 consists of 14 residues. The germline CDR1 and CDR2 sequences are MNHEY and SMNVEV (reference sequence). Trimming removed 5 bases at V and 7 bases at J, with 15 bases between. The chain's CDR3 is CASSPDLGGNTIYF. The CDR3 nucleotides read TGTGCCAGCAGTCCAGACCTCGGTGGGAACACCATATATTTT.

The CDR3 nucleotides are TGTGCCAGCTCACCACCGGGTGGGCAGGGAGTGGAGACCCAGTACTTC. It is translated as CASSPPGGQGVETQYF. The genes are TRBV18 and TRBJ2-5; D may correspond to TRBD1 or TRBD2 (5 bases each). CDR1 is KGHSH, CDR2 LQKENI, per germline. The CDR3 has 16 residues. Trimming left V 0 bases short and J 5 bases short, with 16 bases between. Filled out from reference TRBV18 and TRBJ2-5, the complete variable domain reads NAGVMQNPRHLVRRRGQEARLRCSPMKGHSHVYWYRQLPEEGLKFMVYLQKENIIDESGMPKERFSAEFPKEGPSILRIQQVVRGDSAAYFCASSPPGGQGVETQYFGPGTRLLVL.

This clone was counted between two and nine times. V gene TRBV6-2 or TRBV6-3 combines with J gene TRBJ1-2; D call uncertain. Trimming cost V 3 bases and J 8 bases, with 13 bases left between them. The germline CDR1 and CDR2 sequences are MNHEY and SVGEGT. CDR3 length: 13 residues. The DNA of the CDR3 is TGTGCCAGCAGTTATTACGCCCCGGGGGGCTACACCTTC. Amino acid sequence: CASSYYAPGGYTF.

The rearrangement joins TRBV10-3 to TRBJ2-7; possible D gene TRBD2, 5 bases. In germline, CDR1 is ENHRY, CDR2 SYGVKD. This CDR3 spans 13 amino acids. Deletions cut 6 bases from V and 0 bases from J, with 9 bases between. The chain's CDR3 is CAISRGSSYEQYF. In DNA form, the CDR3 reads TGTGCCATCAGCCGAGGGAGCTCCTACGAGCAGTACTTC.

V usage is TRBV7-9 and J usage is TRBJ1-2, with 8 bases matching TRBD1. The germline CDR1 and CDR2 sequences are SEHNR and FQNEAQ (reference sequence). The CDR3 runs 12 residues. After removal of 4 bases from V and 8 bases from J, the junction contained 3 bases not matched to a gene. CDR3 loop: CASSWTGNGYTF. CDR3 sequence (DNA): TGTGCCAGCAGCTGGACAGGGAACGGCTACACCTTC.

V and J are TRBV14 and TRBJ1-2; D call uncertain. This CDR3 spans 15 amino acids. Between the trimmed V and J ends, which lost 1 base and 0 bases, there was a span of 9 bases. CDR1 SGHDN and CDR2 FVKESK come from the germline V gene. CDR3 coding DNA: TGTGCCAGCAGCCAAGGGTTTGCCCCTAACTATGGCTACACCTTC. This codes for CASSQGFAPNYGYTF.

This chain connects TRBV7-9 to TRBJ1-2; tentatively, D is TRBD1 (5 bases). The V end was cut by 3 bases, the J end by 5 bases, with 13 bases between. The CDR3 totals 14 residues. CDR1 is SEHNR, CDR2 FQNEAQ, per germline (reference sequence). The CDR3 region is CASSLSQGWYGYTF. CDR3 bases: TGTGCCAGCAGCTTGTCCCAGGGTTGGTATGGCTACACCTTC.

The chain recombines TRBV11-2 with TRBJ2-7; D gene uncertain. Between the trimmed V and J ends, which lost 1 base and 5 bases, there was a span of 15 bases. Germline V gives CDR1 SGHAT, CDR2 FQNNGV. The CDR3 is made up of 15 amino acids. The CDR3 loop is CASSLGAFILDEQYF. CDR3 sequence (DNA): TGTGCCAGCAGCTTAGGAGCCTTCATTCTCGACGAGCAGTACTTC. The full variable domain, in which reference TRBV11-2 and TRBJ2-7 provide the parts outside the CDR3, is EAGVAQSPRYKIIEKRQSVAFWCNPISGHATLYWYQQILGQGPKLLIQFQNNGVVDDSQLPKDRFSAERLKGVDSTLKIQPAKLEDSAVYLCASSLGAFILDEQYFGPGTRLTVT.

The chain recombines TRBV18 with TRBJ2-7; 11 positions agree with TRBD1. CDR1 KGHSH and CDR2 LQKENI come from the germline V gene. CDR3 length equals 14 residues. Germline trimming cut 3 bases from V and 2 bases from J; bases unmatched to any gene: 0. CDR3 sequence reads: CASSPGQGAYEQYF. DNA for the CDR3: TGTGCCAGCTCACCGGGACAGGGGGCCTACGAGCAGTACTTC.

The rearrangement joins TRBV6-5 to TRBJ2-3; tentative D call: TRBD2 (5 bases). Trimming removed 5 bases from V and 0 bases from J, with 12 bases in between. The CDR3 sequence is 15 residues long. Germline loops: CDR1 MNHEY, CDR2 SVGAGI. The CDR3 loop reads CASSHGRTSTDTQYF. CDR3 nucleotides: TGTGCCAGCAGTCACGGACGGACTAGCACAGATACGCAGTATTTT.